This TCR beta chain was retrieved from a study of chemoradiotherapy in HPV16-positive cancers. Study summary: Candidate HPV-specific clones and shared TCR motifs came from two HPV16-positive patients.

In germline, CDR1 is MDHEN, CDR2 SYDVKM. The CDR3 spans 16 residues. Between the trimmed V and J ends, which lost 3 bases and 0 bases, there was a span of 14 bases. Clones were read by immunoSEQ multiplex PCR, and TCRdb kept only the in-frame ones, dropping some. The data hold 12,000 to 15,000 clones, with about two thirds observed a single time. Study-level results: Candidate HPV-specific clones and E7-related TCR motifs grew in tumor during treatment.

In this sample, this clone turned up a few times. Its antigen is unidentified. This specimen was taken from a patient who underwent chemoradiotherapy. The clonotype comes from a human donor with HPV-associated anogenital cancer. V and J are TRBV28 and TRBJ2-5; no clear D gene. The CDR3 nucleotides are TGTGCCAGCAGTTTCTTATCGTCCAGGTACCAAGAGACCCAGTACTTC. Residues: CASSFLSSRYQETQYF.